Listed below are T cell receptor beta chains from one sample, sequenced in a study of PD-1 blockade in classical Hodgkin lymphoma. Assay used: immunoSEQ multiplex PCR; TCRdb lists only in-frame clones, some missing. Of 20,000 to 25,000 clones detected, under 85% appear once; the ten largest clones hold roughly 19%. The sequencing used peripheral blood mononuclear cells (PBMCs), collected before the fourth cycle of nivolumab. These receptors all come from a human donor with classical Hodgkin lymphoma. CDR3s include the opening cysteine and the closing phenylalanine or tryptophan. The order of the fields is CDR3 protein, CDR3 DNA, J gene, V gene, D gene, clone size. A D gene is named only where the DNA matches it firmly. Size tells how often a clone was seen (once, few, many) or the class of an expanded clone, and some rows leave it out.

CDR3aa: CAISATGRNQPQHF
CDR3nt: TGTGCCATCAGTGCGACAGGGCGCAATCAGCCCCAGCATTTT
j_gene: TRBJ1-5
v_gene: TRBV10-3
d_gene: TRBD1
abundance: NA

CDR3aa: CASSPKGLANTGELFF
CDR3nt: TGTGCCAGCTCACCTAAGGGACTAGCGAACACCGGGGAGCTGTTTTTT
j_gene: TRBJ2-2
v_gene: TRBV18
d_gene: TRBD2
abundance: NA

CDR3aa: CASSFWAGTATNYGYTF
CDR3nt: TGTGCCAGCAGTTTTTGGGCCGGGACAGCGACCAACTATGGCTACACCTTC
j_gene: TRBJ1-2
v_gene: TRBV28
d_gene: TRBD1
abundance: NA

CDR3aa: CASSSQDLYGYTF
CDR3nt: TGTGCCAGCAGCTCCCAGGACCTCTATGGCTACACCTTC
j_gene: TRBJ1-2
v_gene: TRBV5-5
d_gene: NA
abundance: few

CDR3aa: CASSLDRGTDTQYF
CDR3nt: TGTGCCAGCAGTTTGGACAGGGGAACAGATACGCAGTATTTT
j_gene: TRBJ2-3
v_gene: TRBV27
d_gene: TRBD1
abundance: few

CDR3aa: CASSQDREYGYTF
CDR3nt: TGCGCCAGCAGCCAAGACAGGGAATATGGCTACACCTTC
j_gene: TRBJ1-2
v_gene: TRBV5-1
d_gene: TRBD1
abundance: NA

CDR3aa: CASRTENRHLHF
CDR3nt: TGTGCCAGCAGGACAGAAAACCGACACCTCCACTTT
j_gene: TRBJ1-6
v_gene: TRBV27
d_gene: NA
abundance: NA

CDR3aa: CASSQTFLSGQPYEQYF
CDR3nt: TGCGCCAGCAGCCAAACCTTTCTATCGGGACAGCCATACGAGCAGTACTTC
j_gene: TRBJ2-7
v_gene: TRBV4-3
d_gene: TRBD1
abundance: NA

CDR3aa: CASSPPRGMSYNEQFF
CDR3nt: TGTGCCAGCTCACCACCCCGGGGTATGTCCTACAATGAGCAGTTCTTC
j_gene: TRBJ2-1
v_gene: TRBV18
d_gene: NA
abundance: NA

CDR3aa: CATSRDITGYEQYF
CDR3nt: TGTGCCACCAGCAGAGATATAACAGGGTACGAGCAGTACTTC
j_gene: TRBJ2-7
v_gene: TRBV15
d_gene: NA
abundance: NA

CDR3aa: CASSSLLGTSKHGYTF
CDR3nt: TGCGCCAGCAGCTCGCTCTTAGGGACGTCGAAGCATGGCTACACCTTC
j_gene: TRBJ1-2
v_gene: TRBV5-1
d_gene: NA
abundance: once

CDR3aa: CASRLSAGVDTEAFF
CDR3nt: TGTGCCAGTCGCCTCTCCGCGGGGGTCGACACTGAAGCTTTCTTT
j_gene: TRBJ1-1
v_gene: TRBV19
d_gene: NA
abundance: NA

CDR3aa: CASSPRLAYEQYF
CDR3nt: TGTGCCAGTAGTCCCAGACTAGCCTACGAGCAGTACTTC
j_gene: TRBJ2-7
v_gene: TRBV19
d_gene: NA
abundance: NA

CDR3aa: CAISRTSGRNDTGELFF
CDR3nt: TGTGCCATCTCGCGGACTAGCGGGAGAAATGACACCGGGGAGCTGTTTTTT
j_gene: TRBJ2-2
v_gene: TRBV10-3
d_gene: TRBD2
abundance: once

CDR3aa: CASSQEVGGMVVAFF
CDR3nt: TGCGCCAGCAGCCAAGAGGTCGGAGGTATGGTTGTAGCTTTCTTT
j_gene: TRBJ1-1
v_gene: TRBV4-1
d_gene: NA
abundance: NA

CDR3aa: CASKEDTYNEQFF
CDR3nt: TGTGCCAGCAAAGAGGACACCTACAATGAGCAGTTCTTC
j_gene: TRBJ2-1
v_gene: TRBV2
d_gene: NA
abundance: NA

CDR3aa: CASSHTGTGLYSNQPQHF
CDR3nt: TGTGCCAGCAGCCATACCGGGACAGGGCTTTATAGCAATCAGCCCCAGCATTTT
j_gene: TRBJ1-5
v_gene: TRBV7-9
d_gene: TRBD1
abundance: NA

CDR3aa: CASSQVLAGFSSRFF
CDR3nt: TGCGCCAGCAGCCAAGTCCTAGCGGGTTTTTCATCAAGATTCTTC
j_gene: TRBJ2-1
v_gene: TRBV4-3
d_gene: TRBD2
abundance: NA

CDR3aa: CASSLGGAQETQYF
CDR3nt: TGTGCCAGCAGTTTAGGGGGGGCGCAGGAGACCCAGTACTTC
j_gene: TRBJ2-5
v_gene: TRBV28
d_gene: NA
abundance: NA

CDR3aa: CASSESTGHYNEQFF
CDR3nt: TGTGCCAGCAGTGAGTCGACAGGGCACTACAATGAGCAGTTCTTC
j_gene: TRBJ2-1
v_gene: TRBV6-1
d_gene: TRBD1
abundance: few

CDR3aa: CASSLGLAGTNEQFF
CDR3nt: TGCGCCAGCAGCTTGGGACTAGCGGGCACTAATGAGCAGTTCTTC
j_gene: TRBJ2-1
v_gene: TRBV5-1
d_gene: TRBD2
abundance: NA

CDR3aa: CSVGTSLETQYF
CDR3nt: TGCAGCGTTGGAACCTCTTTAGAGACCCAGTACTTC
j_gene: TRBJ2-5
v_gene: TRBV29-1
d_gene: NA
abundance: NA

CDR3aa: CASRGPNGTPNEKLFF
CDR3nt: TGCGCCAGCAGGGGCCCGAACGGGACACCTAATGAAAAACTGTTTTTT
j_gene: TRBJ1-4
v_gene: TRBV5-1
d_gene: NA
abundance: NA

CDR3aa: CASRRDPSVTGELFF
CDR3nt: TGTGCCAGCAGACGGGACCCATCAGTCACCGGGGAGCTGTTTTTT
j_gene: TRBJ2-2
v_gene: TRBV2
d_gene: NA
abundance: NA

CDR3aa: CASSQASGGLDGYTF
CDR3nt: TGCGCCAGCAGCCAAGCCTCCGGGGGCCTGGATGGCTACACCTTC
j_gene: TRBJ1-2
v_gene: TRBV4-3
d_gene: NA
abundance: NA

CDR3aa: CASSVGIAGTGQGYTF
CDR3nt: TGTGCCAGCAGCGTAGGGATTGCAGGGACAGGGCAGGGCTACACCTTC
j_gene: TRBJ1-2
v_gene: TRBV9
d_gene: TRBD1
abundance: NA

CDR3aa: CASSPTGGNYGYTF
CDR3nt: TGTGCCAGCAGTCCCACAGGGGGAAACTATGGCTACACCTTC
j_gene: TRBJ1-2
v_gene: TRBV7-2
d_gene: TRBD1
abundance: NA

CDR3aa: CSVEEMGSRDYEQYF
CDR3nt: TGCAGCGTTGAAGAAATGGGGTCGAGGGACTACGAGCAGTACTTC
j_gene: TRBJ2-7
v_gene: TRBV29-1
d_gene: NA
abundance: NA

CDR3aa: CAIRPGQGVGQPQHF
CDR3nt: TGTGCCATCAGGCCGGGACAGGGGGTAGGTCAGCCCCAGCATTTT
j_gene: TRBJ1-5
v_gene: TRBV10-3
d_gene: TRBD1
abundance: few

CDR3aa: CASSKDRNTGELFF
CDR3nt: TGTGCCAGCAGCAAAGACAGGAACACCGGGGAGCTGTTTTTT
j_gene: TRBJ2-2
v_gene: TRBV7-2
d_gene: NA
abundance: NA

CDR3aa: CASSPRGQAEKLFF
CDR3nt: TGTGCCAGCAGCCCAAGGGGACAGGCAGAAAAACTGTTTTTT
j_gene: TRBJ1-4
v_gene: TRBV9
d_gene: TRBD1
abundance: NA

CDR3aa: CASSFGIEQYF
CDR3nt: TGTGCCAGCAGTTTTGGAATCGAGCAGTACTTC
j_gene: TRBJ2-7
v_gene: TRBV7-2
d_gene: NA
abundance: NA

CDR3aa: CASSDPHRLSYEQYF
CDR3nt: TGCGCCAGCAGTGACCCCCATCGCCTCTCCTACGAGCAGTACTTC
j_gene: TRBJ2-7
v_gene: TRBV10-1
d_gene: NA
abundance: NA

CDR3aa: CASSFTFATGAFSGNTIYF
CDR3nt: TGTGCCAGCAGTTTCACTTTCGCGACAGGGGCCTTCTCTGGAAACACCATATATTTT
j_gene: TRBJ1-3
v_gene: TRBV28
d_gene: TRBD1
abundance: NA

CDR3aa: CASSLGTGLGETQYF
CDR3nt: TGCGCCAGCAGCTTGGGGACAGGGTTGGGAGAGACCCAGTACTTC
j_gene: TRBJ2-5
v_gene: TRBV5-1
d_gene: TRBD1
abundance: NA

CDR3aa: CASSLPGLRTYGSYNEQFF
CDR3nt: TGCGCCAGCAGCTTACCGGGCCTAAGAACGTATGGTTCCTACAATGAGCAGTTCTTC
j_gene: TRBJ2-1
v_gene: TRBV5-1
d_gene: NA
abundance: few

CDR3aa: CASSWGLNTEAFF
CDR3nt: TGTGCCAGCAGTTGGGGCCTAAACACTGAAGCTTTCTTT
j_gene: TRBJ1-1
v_gene: TRBV2
d_gene: NA
abundance: NA

CDR3aa: CASSLIQGATEAFF
CDR3nt: TGTGCCAGCAGCTTGATTCAGGGAGCCACTGAAGCTTTCTTT
j_gene: TRBJ1-1
v_gene: TRBV7-9
d_gene: NA
abundance: once

CDR3aa: CASSQPGPWETQYF
CDR3nt: TGTGCCAGCAGCCAACCGGGACCCTGGGAGACCCAGTACTTC
j_gene: TRBJ2-5
v_gene: TRBV14
d_gene: NA
abundance: NA

CDR3aa: CASSSGQAYSGEKLFF
CDR3nt: TGTGCCAGCAGTTCGGGACAGGCGTACTCTGGGGAAAAACTGTTTTTT
j_gene: TRBJ1-4
v_gene: TRBV6-5
d_gene: TRBD1
abundance: few

CDR3aa: CASSFLTDRNTEAFF
CDR3nt: TGTGCCAGCAGCTTCTTGACGGACAGGAACACTGAAGCTTTCTTT
j_gene: TRBJ1-1
v_gene: TRBV9
d_gene: NA
abundance: NA

CDR3aa: CASRLGQGSNQPQHF
CDR3nt: TGTGCCAGCAGGCTTGGACAGGGAAGCAATCAGCCCCAGCATTTT
j_gene: TRBJ1-5
v_gene: TRBV27
d_gene: TRBD1
abundance: NA

CDR3aa: CASSTSGRALSQFF
CDR3nt: TGTGCCAGTAGTACTAGCGGGAGGGCCTTATCCCAGTTCTTC
j_gene: TRBJ2-1
v_gene: TRBV19
d_gene: TRBD2
abundance: NA

CDR3aa: CASSRDRGETQYF
CDR3nt: TGTGCCAGCAGCCGCGACAGGGGAGAGACCCAGTACTTC
j_gene: TRBJ2-5
v_gene: TRBV7-7
d_gene: TRBD1
abundance: NA

CDR3aa: CASSQDSGYYGYTF
CDR3nt: TGCGCCAGCAGCCAAGATTCCGGATACTATGGCTACACCTTC
j_gene: TRBJ1-2
v_gene: TRBV4-3
d_gene: NA
abundance: NA

CDR3aa: CASSMGYSNSPLHF
CDR3nt: TGTGCCAGCAGTATGGGGTACTCGAATTCACCCCTCCACTTT
j_gene: TRBJ1-6
v_gene: TRBV6-5
d_gene: NA
abundance: few